This TCR beta chain is drawn from a study of T cells after yellow fever vaccination. About the study: SMART-Seq v4 Ultra Low Input prepared libraries from low-cell fractions.

TCRdb analysed the 5' RACE reads with MiXCR anew, one entry per CDR3 protein. The sample shows 100,000 to 150,000 distinct CDR3 sequences, about 8.2% of them seen only once. The CDR3 runs 17 residues. V was trimmed by 0 bases and J by 0 bases, leaving 13 bases between them. Germline CDR1 reads LGHNA; CDR2 reads YSLEER. The source material was CD8+ T cells sorted from PBMCs, sampled on the day of the yellow fever booster vaccination. The rearrangement joins TRBV4-3 to TRBJ2-3; D is undetermined. The source is a man younger than 35 who received the YFV17D yellow fever vaccine. This chain's CDR3 is CASSQDLASTSTDTQYF. CDR3 bases: TGCGCCAGCAGCCAAGATTTAGCAAGCACTAGCACAGATACGCAGTATTTT.